These 10 T cell receptor beta chains were sequenced from one sample in a study of glioma-infiltrating T cells after dendritic cell vaccination. Sequenced by immunoSEQ multiplex PCR; TCRdb stores in-frame clones only, minus some. The sample has about 82,000 clones; less than 90% are singletons. Time point: after dendritic cell vaccination, including at tumor progression/relapse. This material consisted of blood, taken after dendritic cell vaccination. The origin of the receptors is a human donor with glioblastoma.

V and J are TRBV18 and TRBJ1-2; TRBD1 is a possible D gene (5 bases). Per germline, CDR1 KGHSH and CDR2 LQKENI. The CDR3 spans 14 residues. Trimming pared 1 base from V and 4 bases from J, leaving 10 bases between. The CDR3 DNA reads TGTGCCAGCTCACCACAGCAGGGCCTCTATGGCTACACCTTC. Translation gives CASSPQQGLYGYTF.

The chain employs TRBV11-2 and TRBJ2-7; possible D gene TRBD1, 5 bases. The V end was cut by 5 bases, the J end by 4 bases, with 9 bases between. The CDR3 runs to 12 residues. Germline V gives CDR1 SGHAT, CDR2 FQNNGV. CDR3 loop: CASSPDKYEQYF. CDR3 sequence (DNA): TGTGCCAGCAGCCCGGACAAGTACGAGCAGTACTTC.

The gene calls are TRBV6-1 and TRBJ1-5; D not resolved. CDR3 size: 13 residues. The germline V gene encodes CDR1 MNHNS and CDR2 SASEGT. Trimming removed 4 bases at V and 6 bases at J, with 10 bases between. Here the CDR3 reads CASSGAVTQPQHF. The CDR3 region has the DNA TGTGCCAGCAGTGGTGCGGTAACTCAGCCCCAGCATTTT.

The CDR3 DNA sequence: TGCGCCAGCAGCCAAGATTCACTAGCGGACAATGAGCAGTTCTTC. Its translation: CASSQDSLADNEQFF. This sequence joins TRBV4-3 and TRBJ2-1, with 8 bases aligning to TRBD2. CDR1 is LGHNA, CDR2 YSLEER, per germline. This CDR3 comprises 15 residues. Trimming at V came to 0 bases and at J to 5 bases, leaving 3 bases not matched to a gene.

V usage is TRBV5-1 and J usage is TRBJ2-7; 9 nucleotides align to TRBD1. The CDR3 runs to 14 residues. With 2 bases clipped from V and 5 bases from J, the junction kept 5 bases outside the gene matches. The germline CDR1 and CDR2 sequences are SGHRS and YFSETQ. CDR3 sequence: CASSFRDREDEQYF. The CDR3, as DNA: TGCGCCAGCAGCTTCCGGGACAGGGAAGACGAGCAGTACTTC.

J is TRBJ2-1 and V is TRBV5-8, with D perhaps TRBD2 (6 bases). The CDR3 is made up of 16 amino acids. From germline, CDR1 is SGHTS and CDR2 YDEGEE. Trimming removed 4 bases from V and 1 base from J, with 15 bases in between. CDR3 bases: TGTGCCAGCAGCCCGACTAGGCGTACTTCCTACAATGAGCAGTTCTTC. It specifies CASSPTRRTSYNEQFF.

The V and J genes are TRBV6-6 and TRBJ1-2, with a tentative D call TRBD1 (6 bases). The CDR3 sequence is 11 residues long. Germline loops: CDR1 MNHNY, CDR2 SVGAGI (reference sequence). The V gene lost 7 bases and the J gene lost 10 bases, with 13 bases spanning the gap. The DNA of the CDR3 is TGTGCCAGCACCTTCGACAGGACCTACACCTTC. Translating it yields CASTFDRTYTF.

V and J are TRBV5-1 and TRBJ2-3; TRBD2 agrees at 7 bases. This CDR3 has 16 residues. The ends lost 5 bases at V and 1 base at J; junction bases unmatched: 10. Germline V gene sequence: CDR1 SGHRS, CDR2 YFSETQ. This chain's CDR3 is CASRPRGGGGTDTQYF. The CDR3, as DNA: TGCGCCAGCAGACCAAGGGGCGGGGGTGGCACAGATACGCAGTATTTT.

The chain is built from TRBV2 and TRBJ2-3; 8 bases match TRBD1. Germline V gene lookup returns CDR1 SNHLY and CDR2 FYNNEI. The CDR3 consists of 14 residues. The V segment lost 6 bases and the J segment 0 bases; nucleotides outside the gene matches: 2. CDR3 amino acids: CASSYRGSTDTQYF. Written as DNA, the CDR3 is TGTGCCAGCAGCTACAGGGGGAGCACAGATACGCAGTATTTT.

This chain links TRBV5-1 with TRBJ1-3; 9 nucleotides align to TRBD1. V was clipped by 1 base and J by 4 bases; unmatched bases: 3. This CDR3 comprises 15 residues. The germline CDR1 and CDR2 sequences are SGHRS and YFSETQ. The CDR3, as DNA: TGCGCCAGCAGCTTGACTGGACAGGGGGGAAACACCATATATTTT. This sequence encodes CASSLTGQGGNTIYF.